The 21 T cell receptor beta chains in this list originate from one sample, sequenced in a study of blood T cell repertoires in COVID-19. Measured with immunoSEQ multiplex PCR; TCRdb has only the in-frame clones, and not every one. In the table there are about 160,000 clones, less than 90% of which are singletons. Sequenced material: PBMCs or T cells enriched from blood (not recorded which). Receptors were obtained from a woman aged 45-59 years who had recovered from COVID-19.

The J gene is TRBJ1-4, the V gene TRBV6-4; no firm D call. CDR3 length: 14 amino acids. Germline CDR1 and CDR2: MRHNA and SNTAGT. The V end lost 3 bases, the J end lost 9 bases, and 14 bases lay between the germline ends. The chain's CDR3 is CASSERRAGQKLFF. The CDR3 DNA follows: TGTGCCAGCAGTGAGAGGAGGGCCGGCCAAAAACTGTTTTTT.

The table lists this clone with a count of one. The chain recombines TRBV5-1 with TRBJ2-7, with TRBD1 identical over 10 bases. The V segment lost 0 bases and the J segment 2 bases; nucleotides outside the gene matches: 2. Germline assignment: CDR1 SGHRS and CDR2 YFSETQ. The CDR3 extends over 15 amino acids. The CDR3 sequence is CASSLGGQGAYEQYF. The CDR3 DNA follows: TGCGCCAGCAGCTTGGGTGGACAGGGGGCCTACGAGCAGTACTTC.

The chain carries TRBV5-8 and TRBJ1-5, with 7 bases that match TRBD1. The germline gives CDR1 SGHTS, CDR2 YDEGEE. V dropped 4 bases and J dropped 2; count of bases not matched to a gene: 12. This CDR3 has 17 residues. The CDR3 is CASSRRQGVGGNQPQHF. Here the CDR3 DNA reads TGTGCCAGCAGCCGTCGGCAGGGGGTGGGGGGCAATCAGCCCCAGCATTTT. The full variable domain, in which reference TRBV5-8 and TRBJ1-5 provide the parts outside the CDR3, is EAGVTQSPTHLIKTRGQQATLRCSPISGHTSVYWYQQALGLGLQFLLWYDEGEERNRGNFPPRFSGRQFPNYSSELNVNALELEDSALYLCASSRRQGVGGNQPQHFGDGTRLSIL.

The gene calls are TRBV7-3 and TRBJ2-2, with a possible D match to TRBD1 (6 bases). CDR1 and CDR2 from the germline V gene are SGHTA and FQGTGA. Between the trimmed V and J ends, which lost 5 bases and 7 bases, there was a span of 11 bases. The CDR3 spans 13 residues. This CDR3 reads CASSARGIGELFF. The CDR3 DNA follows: TGTGCCAGCAGCGCGAGGGGGATCGGGGAGCTGTTTTTT.

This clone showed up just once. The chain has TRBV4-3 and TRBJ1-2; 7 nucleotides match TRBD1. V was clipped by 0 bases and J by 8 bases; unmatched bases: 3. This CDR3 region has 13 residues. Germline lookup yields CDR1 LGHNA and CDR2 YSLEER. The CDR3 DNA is TGCGCCAGCAGCCAAGACCGAGGGGGCGGCTACACCTTC. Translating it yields CASSQDRGGGYTF.

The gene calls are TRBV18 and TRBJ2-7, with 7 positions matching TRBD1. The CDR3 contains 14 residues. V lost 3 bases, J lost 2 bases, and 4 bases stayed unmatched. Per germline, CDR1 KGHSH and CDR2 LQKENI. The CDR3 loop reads CASSPTDRAYEQYF. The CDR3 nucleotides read TGTGCCAGCTCACCGACCGACAGGGCCTACGAGCAGTACTTC.

The CDR3 sequence is CASRYQGISNQPQHF. CDR3 DNA: TGTGCCAGCAGATATCAGGGGATTAGCAATCAGCCCCAGCATTTT. The chain is built from TRBV27 and TRBJ1-5; a weak D match, TRBD1 (6 bases). The CDR3 runs to 15 residues. The V end lost 6 bases, the J end lost 0 bases, and 12 bases lay between the germline ends. Germline V CDR1 and CDR2: MNHEY, SMNVEV (reference sequence).

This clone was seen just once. The CDR3 protein is CASRSAGSYNEQFF. As DNA, the CDR3 is TGTGCCAGCAGATCGGCGGGATCCTACAATGAGCAGTTCTTC. This chain connects TRBV7-9 to TRBJ2-1, with D possibly being TRBD2 (6 bases). Germline CDR1 is SEHNR and CDR2 is FQNEAQ (reference sequence). V was clipped by 6 bases and J by 1 base, with 10 bases between them. The CDR3 has 14 amino acids.

Written as DNA, the CDR3 is TGTGCCAGCAGCCAAGGAGGGCGTTATGGCTACACCTTC. Residues: CASSQGGRYGYTF. The V gene is TRBV3-1 (or the pseudogene TRBV3-2), the J gene TRBJ1-2; no reliable D call. Deletions cut 1 base from V and 5 bases from J, with 8 bases between. Germline V gene lookup returns CDR1 LGHDT and CDR2 YNNKEL (reference sequence). The CDR3 runs to 13 residues.

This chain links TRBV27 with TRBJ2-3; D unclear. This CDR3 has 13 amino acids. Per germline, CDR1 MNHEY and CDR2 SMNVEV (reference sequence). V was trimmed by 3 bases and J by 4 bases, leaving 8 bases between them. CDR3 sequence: CASSFVAADTQYF. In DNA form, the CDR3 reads TGTGCCAGCAGTTTCGTGGCCGCAGATACGCAGTATTTT.

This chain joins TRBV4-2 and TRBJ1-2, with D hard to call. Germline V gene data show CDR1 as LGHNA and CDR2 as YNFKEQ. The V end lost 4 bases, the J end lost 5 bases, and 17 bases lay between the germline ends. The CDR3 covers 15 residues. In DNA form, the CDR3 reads TGTGCCAGCAGCCCCGGGAGGGATCCCCTTTATGGCTACACCTTC. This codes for CASSPGRDPLYGYTF.

CDR3 residues: CASKTGIPANYGYTF. The DNA for the CDR3 is TGTGCCAGCAAAACAGGGATTCCGGCTAACTATGGCTACACCTTC. The chain joins TRBV28 to TRBJ1-2, with a tentative D call TRBD1 (6 bases). V dropped 7 bases and J dropped 0 bases, with 15 bases sitting between them. Germline V gene data show CDR1 as MDHEN and CDR2 as SYDVKM. The CDR3 is 15 residues long.

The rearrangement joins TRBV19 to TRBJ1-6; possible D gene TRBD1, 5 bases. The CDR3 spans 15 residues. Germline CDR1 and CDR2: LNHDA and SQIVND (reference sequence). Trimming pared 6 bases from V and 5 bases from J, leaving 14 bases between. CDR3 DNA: TGTGCCAGTAGCCCTCCCGGGACTGATAATTCACCCCTCCACTTT. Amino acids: CASSPPGTDNSPLHF.

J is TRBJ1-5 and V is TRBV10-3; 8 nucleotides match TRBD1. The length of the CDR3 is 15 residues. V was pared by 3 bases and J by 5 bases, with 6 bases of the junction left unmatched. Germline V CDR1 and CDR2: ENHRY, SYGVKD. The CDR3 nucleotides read TGTGCCATCAGTGAAGCAGGGGGCCATGATCAGCCCCAGCATTTT. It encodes CAISEAGGHDQPQHF.

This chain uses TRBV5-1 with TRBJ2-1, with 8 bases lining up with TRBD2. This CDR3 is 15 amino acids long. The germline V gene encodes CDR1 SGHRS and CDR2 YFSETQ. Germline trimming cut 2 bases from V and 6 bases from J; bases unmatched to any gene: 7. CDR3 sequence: CASSFPTSGINEQFF. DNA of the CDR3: TGCGCCAGCAGCTTCCCAACTAGCGGAATCAATGAGCAGTTCTTC.

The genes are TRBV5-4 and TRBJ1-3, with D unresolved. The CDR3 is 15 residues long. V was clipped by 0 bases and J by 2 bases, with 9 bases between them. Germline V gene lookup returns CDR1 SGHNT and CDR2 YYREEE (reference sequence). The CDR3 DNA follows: TGTGCCAGCAGCTTGGAGCCGTCGGCTGGAAACACCATATATTTT. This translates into CASSLEPSAGNTIYF.

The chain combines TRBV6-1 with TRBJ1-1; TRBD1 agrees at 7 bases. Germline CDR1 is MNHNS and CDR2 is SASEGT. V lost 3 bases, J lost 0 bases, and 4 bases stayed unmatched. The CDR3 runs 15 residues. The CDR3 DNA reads TGTGCCAGCAGTGACCAACAGGGGTTGAACACTGAAGCTTTCTTT. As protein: CASSDQQGLNTEAFF.

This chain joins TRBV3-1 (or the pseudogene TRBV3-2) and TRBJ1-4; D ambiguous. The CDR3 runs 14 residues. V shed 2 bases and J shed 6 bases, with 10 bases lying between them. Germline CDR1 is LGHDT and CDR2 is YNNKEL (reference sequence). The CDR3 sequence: CASSQHGSDEKLFF. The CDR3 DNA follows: TGTGCCAGCAGCCAACATGGGAGTGATGAAAAACTGTTTTTT.

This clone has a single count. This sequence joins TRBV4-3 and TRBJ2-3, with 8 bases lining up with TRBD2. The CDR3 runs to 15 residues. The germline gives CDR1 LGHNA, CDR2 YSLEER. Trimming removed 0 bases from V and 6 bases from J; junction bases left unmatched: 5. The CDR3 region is CASSQEVSGSDTQYF. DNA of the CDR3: TGCGCCAGCAGCCAAGAAGTAAGCGGGAGCGATACGCAGTATTTT.

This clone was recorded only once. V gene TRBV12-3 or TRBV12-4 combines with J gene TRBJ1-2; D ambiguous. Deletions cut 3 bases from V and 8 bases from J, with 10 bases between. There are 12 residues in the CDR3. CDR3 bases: TGTGCCAGCAGTTTTTTGGGAGGGGGCTACACCTTC. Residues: CASSFLGGGYTF.

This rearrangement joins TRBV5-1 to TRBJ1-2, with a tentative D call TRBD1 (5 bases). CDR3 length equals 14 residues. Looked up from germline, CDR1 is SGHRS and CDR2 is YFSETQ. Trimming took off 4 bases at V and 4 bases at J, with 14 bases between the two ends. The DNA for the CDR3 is TGCGCCAGCAGCCCTACTCAGGGCACCTATGGCTACACCTTC. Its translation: CASSPTQGTYGYTF.